This entry lists 5 T cell receptor beta chains sequenced from one sample in a study of blood T cell repertoires in COVID-19 (dated by TCRdb to the early 2020s). The library was made by the immunoSEQ multiplex PCR assay. TCRdb retrieved this table from immuneACCESS and kept in-frame rearrangements only. Not all clones are present; in checked studies, unresolved V genes account for under half, and no reason is known for the remainder. The sample has roughly 50,000 clones on record, 84% of them singletons. The leading ten clones occupy around 2.5% of the sample. Input material: peripheral blood. The receptor set was obtained from a man aged 45-60 years with acute or convalescent COVID-19.

This chain uses TRBV6-6 with TRBJ1-5; tentative D call: TRBD1 (6 bases). This CDR3 is built from 13 residues. V shed 5 bases and J shed 2 bases, with 7 bases lying between them. Germline V CDR1 and CDR2: MNHNY, SVGAGI (reference sequence). CDR3: CASSRQGNQPQHF. CDR3 bases: TGTGCCAGCAGTCGACAGGGCAATCAGCCCCAGCATTTT.

This sequence joins TRBV7-8 and TRBJ2-1; 9 bases agree with TRBD1. CDR1 is SGHVS and CDR2 is FQNEAQ in the germline V gene. The CDR3 spans 15 residues. V trimming: 3 bases; J trimming: 3 bases; junction bases outside the gene matches: 3. CDR3 DNA: TGTGCCAGCAGCTTGAGGGACAGGGACTACAATGAGCAGTTCTTC. Translation gives CASSLRDRDYNEQFF.

V usage is TRBV19 and J usage is TRBJ1-1; 7 positions match TRBD1. The CDR3 extends over 13 amino acids. Germline V gene data show CDR1 as LNHDA and CDR2 as SQIVND (reference sequence). Unmatched junction bases numbered 6, after V lost 6 bases and J lost 5 bases. This CDR3 is CASRNTGDTEAFF. Written as DNA, the CDR3 is TGTGCCAGTAGAAATACAGGGGATACTGAAGCTTTCTTT.

The gene calls are TRBV6-5 and TRBJ2-1; a possible D gene is TRBD2 (5 bases). Trimming cost V 6 bases and J 6 bases, with 18 bases left between them. Germline CDR1 is MNHEY and CDR2 is SVGAGI. CDR3 length: 15 amino acids. Here the CDR3 reads CASSSLGVSGNEQFF. For the CDR3, the DNA is TGTGCCAGCAGCTCCCTCGGGGTATCAGGCAATGAGCAGTTCTTC.

The gene calls are TRBV28 and TRBJ2-5; 9 bases align to TRBD2. The trim removed 7 bases at V and 2 bases at J, leaving 23 bases unmatched. The CDR3 is made up of 20 amino acids. Germline assignment: CDR1 MDHEN and CDR2 SYDVKM. CDR3 loop: CASTPRLGGGGSGRQETQYF. The CDR3 DNA sequence: TGTGCCAGCACCCCTCGACTCGGGGGGGGCGGGAGCGGGAGGCAAGAGACCCAGTACTTC.